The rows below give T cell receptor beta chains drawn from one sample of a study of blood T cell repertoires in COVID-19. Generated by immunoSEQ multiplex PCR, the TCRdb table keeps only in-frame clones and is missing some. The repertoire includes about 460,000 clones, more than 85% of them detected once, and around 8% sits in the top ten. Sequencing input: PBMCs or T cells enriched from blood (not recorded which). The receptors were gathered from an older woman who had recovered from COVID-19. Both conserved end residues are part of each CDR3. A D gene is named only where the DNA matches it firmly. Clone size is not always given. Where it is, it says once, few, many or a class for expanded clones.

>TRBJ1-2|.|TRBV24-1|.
CATSDSGGGYTF
TGTGCCACCAGTGATTCGGGGGGTGGCTACACCTTC
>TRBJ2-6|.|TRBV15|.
CATSRLLTGANVLTF
TGTGCCACCAGCAGACTGTTAACTGGGGCCAACGTCCTGACTTTC
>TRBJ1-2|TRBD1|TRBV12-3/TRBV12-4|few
CASSFGRGPGYTF
TGTGCCAGCAGTTTTGGCAGGGGGCCGGGCTACACCTTC
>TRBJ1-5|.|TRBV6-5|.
CASTPTGLGNQPQHF
TGTGCCAGCACCCCTACAGGATTAGGGAATCAGCCCCAGCATTTT
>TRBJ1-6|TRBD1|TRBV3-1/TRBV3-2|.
CASSQGTTGGFRSPLHF
TGTGCCAGCAGCCAAGGAACGACAGGGGGCTTTCGTTCACCCCTCCACTTT
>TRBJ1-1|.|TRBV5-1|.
CASSLGPGNTEAFF
TGCGCCAGCAGCTTGGGGCCGGGAAACACTGAAGCTTTCTTT
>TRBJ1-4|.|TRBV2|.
CASSEGRRLLFDEKLFF
TGTGCCAGCAGTGAGGGTCGGAGGTTGTTGTTCGATGAAAAACTGTTTTTT
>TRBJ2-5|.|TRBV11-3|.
CASSSKGGEETQYF
TGTGCCAGCAGCTCTAAAGGAGGGGAAGAGACCCAGTACTTC
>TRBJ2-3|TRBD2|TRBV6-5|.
CASSLGLAGAQYF
TGTGCCAGCAGCCTAGGACTAGCGGGGGCGCAGTATTTT
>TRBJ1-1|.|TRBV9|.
CASSQLTAGRGTEAFF
TGTGCCAGCAGCCAACTAACCGCAGGGAGGGGTACTGAAGCTTTCTTT
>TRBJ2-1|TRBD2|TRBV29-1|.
CSVRAGGYYNEQFF
TGCAGCGTAAGAGCGGGGGGCTACTACAATGAGCAGTTCTTC
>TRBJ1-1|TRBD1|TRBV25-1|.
CASSTTGDTEAFF
TGTGCCAGCAGCACGACAGGGGACACTGAAGCTTTCTTT
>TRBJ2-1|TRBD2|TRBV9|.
CASSVESGGTNEQFF
TGTGCCAGCAGCGTAGAAAGCGGGGGAACCAATGAGCAGTTCTTC
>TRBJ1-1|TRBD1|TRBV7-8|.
CASRTTGGAAEAFF
TGTGCCAGCAGAACCACAGGGGGGGCAGCTGAAGCTTTCTTT
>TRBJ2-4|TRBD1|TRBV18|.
CASSPNHWTGQDIQYF
TGTGCCAGCTCACCCAACCACTGGACAGGGCAGGACATTCAGTACTTC
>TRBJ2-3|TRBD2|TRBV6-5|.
CASSWDSGGTDTQYF
TGTGCCAGCAGTTGGGACAGCGGGGGGACAGATACGCAGTATTTT
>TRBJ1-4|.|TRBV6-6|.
CASSKGPATNEKLFF
TGTGCCAGCAGCAAGGGGCCTGCAACTAATGAAAAACTGTTTTTT
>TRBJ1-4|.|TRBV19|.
CASSIRENEKLFF
TGTGCCAGTAGTATCCGCGAGAATGAAAAACTGTTTTTT
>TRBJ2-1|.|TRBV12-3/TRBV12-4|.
CASSRRAGNEQFF
TGTGCCAGCAGTCGCAGGGCAGGCAATGAGCAGTTCTTC
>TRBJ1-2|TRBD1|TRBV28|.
CASSSWDREGGYTF
TGTGCCAGCAGTTCATGGGACAGGGAAGGTGGCTACACCTTC
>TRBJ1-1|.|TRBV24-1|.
CATSLTGSATEAFF
TGTGCCACCAGTCTTACAGGGTCGGCCACTGAAGCTTTCTTT
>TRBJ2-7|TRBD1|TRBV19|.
CASSDRGYEQYF
TGTGCCAGTAGCGACAGGGGCTACGAGCAGTACTTC
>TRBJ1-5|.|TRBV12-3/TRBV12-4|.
CASSIGRQPQHF
TGTGCCAGTAGTATAGGCAGGCAGCCCCAGCATTTT
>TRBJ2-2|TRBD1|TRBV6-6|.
CASSYSGTGVTGELFF
TGTGCCAGCAGTTACTCCGGGACAGGGGTAACCGGGGAGCTGTTTTTT
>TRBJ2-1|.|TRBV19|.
CASSPNRDNYNEQFF
TGTGCCAGTAGCCCCAACCGGGACAACTACAATGAGCAGTTCTTC
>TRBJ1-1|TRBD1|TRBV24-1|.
CATSDDRDSTEAFF
TGTGCCACCAGTGATGACAGGGATAGCACTGAAGCTTTCTTT
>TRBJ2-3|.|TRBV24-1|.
CATSDFASPSTDTQYF
TGTGCCACCAGTGATTTCGCTAGCCCAAGCACAGATACGCAGTATTTT
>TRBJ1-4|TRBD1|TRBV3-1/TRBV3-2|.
CASSHLIQGAYEKLFF
TGTGCCAGCAGCCACCTTATACAGGGGGCATATGAAAAACTGTTTTTT